A single sample gave rise to the 22 T cell receptor beta chains below, sequenced in a study of cytomegalovirus exposure and HLA in healthy donors. PCR used 60 Vbeta primers and 13 Jbeta primers. The repertoire was sequenced with immunoSEQ multiplex PCR; TCRdb's copy has only in-frame clones and lacks some. Of around 85,000 clones detected, around 82% appear once; the ten largest clones hold 1.1%. The sequencing sample was made of PBMCs. Every receptor here comes from a male donor in good health and CMV-seronegative.

The chain combines TRBV9 with TRBJ2-1; 12 nucleotides align to TRBD2. V lost 2 bases and J lost 7; bases outside the gene matches: 10. This CDR3 comprises 17 residues. Germline V lookup: CDR1 SGDLS, CDR2 YYNGEE. The CDR3 is CASSVTPSGGGLNEQFF. As DNA, the CDR3 is TGTGCCAGCAGCGTTACACCTAGCGGGGGGGGCCTGAATGAGCAGTTCTTC.

Only a few counts were recorded for this clone. This chain joins TRBV2 and TRBJ1-1; possible D gene TRBD1, 5 bases. Germline lookup yields CDR1 SNHLY and CDR2 FYNNEI. Trimming pared 8 bases from V and 4 bases from J, leaving 14 bases between. The CDR3 runs to 13 residues. CDR3 region: CASFQGRGTEAFF. The DNA of the CDR3 is TGTGCCAGCTTTCAGGGAAGAGGCACTGAAGCTTTCTTT.

This chain uses TRBV28 with TRBJ2-1; 11 bases agree with TRBD1. The CDR3 spans 13 residues. Losses at the gene ends were 6 bases for V and 9 bases for J; bases not matched to a gene: 4. Germline V gene data show CDR1 as MDHEN and CDR2 as SYDVKM. Here the CDR3 DNA reads TGTGCCAGCAGAGGACAGGGGGCGGTTGAGCAGTTCTTC. Its translation is CASRGQGAVEQFF.

This clone was seen more than once but under ten times. The chain has TRBV5-1 and TRBJ2-1; 13 nucleotides align to TRBD2. V was clipped by 4 bases and J by 7 bases; unmatched bases: 8. Germline CDR1 SGHRS, CDR2 YFSETQ. The length of the CDR3 is 16 residues. DNA for the CDR3: TGCGCCAGCAGCCGGGGGACTAGCGGGATTAGAAATGAGCAGTTCTTC. It specifies CASSRGTSGIRNEQFF.

This clone was counted between two and nine times. The chain is built from TRBV6-1 and TRBJ2-7; weak D call: TRBD2 (5 bases). The CDR3 runs to 13 residues. Germline V gene data show CDR1 as MNHNS and CDR2 as SASEGT. Trimming removed 5 bases from V and 0 bases from J, with 8 bases in between. The chain's CDR3 is CASSLDYSYEQYF. CDR3 nucleotides: TGTGCCAGCAGTTTAGACTACTCCTACGAGCAGTACTTC.

The gene calls are TRBV5-7 and TRBJ2-7, with D possibly TRBD1 on 6 matching bases. TRBV5-7 is identified as an open reading frame with a role that is uncertain. CDR3 length equals 16 residues. V lost 2 bases, J lost 1 base, and 16 bases lay in between. The CDR3 loop reads CASSFAYGRGSYEQYF. CDR3 sequence (DNA): TGTGCCAGCAGCTTTGCCTACGGCAGGGGATCCTACGAGCAGTACTTC.

The chain employs TRBV4-3 and TRBJ2-5; D may be TRBD1 (6 bases). Germline V CDR1 and CDR2: LGHNA, YSLEER. The CDR3 loop spans 15 amino acids. Trimming removed 0 bases from V and 4 bases from J, with 12 bases in between. Written as DNA, the CDR3 is TGCGCCAGCAGCCAAGAAGGGTCAGGGGTAGAGACCCAGTACTTC. Protein sequence: CASSQEGSGVETQYF.

V usage is TRBV28 and J usage is TRBJ2-3, with D hard to call. This CDR3 region has 14 residues. The V gene's germline CDR1 is MDHEN and CDR2 SYDVKM. Between the trimmed V and J ends, which lost 8 bases and 0 bases, there was a span of 12 bases. DNA of the CDR3: TGTGCCAGCGGGCTGGGCACGAGCACAGATACGCAGTATTTT. Translation: CASGLGTSTDTQYF.

The J gene is TRBJ2-3, the V gene TRBV10-3; D call uncertain. CDR3 size: 16 residues. The germline V gene has CDR1 ENHRY and CDR2 SYGVKD. Between the trimmed V and J ends, which lost 4 bases and 6 bases, there was a span of 20 bases. The CDR3: CAISGGGTTTGDTQYF. In DNA, the CDR3 is TGTGCCATCAGTGGCGGTGGTACTACAACCGGGGATACGCAGTATTTT.

This chain uses TRBV6-6 with TRBJ2-5; 7 bases match TRBD1. CDR3 length: 13 amino acids. Germline CDR1 is MNHNY and CDR2 is SVGAGI (reference sequence). After removal of 6 bases from V and 5 bases from J, the junction contained 6 bases not matched to a gene. The CDR3 coding sequence is TGTGCCAGCAGGTCACAGGGGCGGGAGACCCAGTACTTC. It codes for CASRSQGRETQYF.

The sample holds a few counts of this clone. CDR3 sequence (DNA): TGTGCCAGCAGCGTAGCCCAGGGGGCCGACTATGGCTACACCTTC. Translated, it gives CASSVAQGADYGYTF. The chain carries TRBV9 and TRBJ1-2; TRBD1 agrees at 8 bases. In germline, CDR1 is SGDLS, CDR2 YYNGEE. This CDR3 spans 15 amino acids. Trimming removed 0 bases from V and 3 bases from J; junction bases left unmatched: 4.

The chain joins TRBV28 to TRBJ2-1; 8 nucleotides agree with TRBD1. CDR1 MDHEN and CDR2 SYDVKM come from the germline V gene. This CDR3 has 15 amino acids. Losses at the gene ends were 6 bases for V and 4 bases for J; bases not matched to a gene: 8. For the CDR3, the DNA is TGTGCCAGCAGACCTCGACAGGGGTCATACAATGAGCAGTTCTTC. It specifies CASRPRQGSYNEQFF.

This clone was observed a few times. The chain has TRBV2 and TRBJ2-7, with D tentatively TRBD2 (6 bases). This CDR3 region has 13 residues. Germline assignment: CDR1 SNHLY and CDR2 FYNNEI. Deletions cut 8 bases from V and 7 bases from J, with 18 bases between. The CDR3 DNA is TGTGCCAGCTACCCCGGGACTTCGAAGGAGCAGTACTTC. As protein: CASYPGTSKEQYF.

This chain uses TRBV28 with TRBJ2-7, with 7 bases fitting TRBD2. With V trimmed by 6 bases and J by 0 bases, 5 bases remained unmatched. The CDR3 spans 14 residues. Germline loops: CDR1 MDHEN, CDR2 SYDVKM. The CDR3 region is CASRLSGDSYEQYF. For the CDR3, the DNA is TGTGCCAGCAGGCTCAGCGGGGACTCCTACGAGCAGTACTTC.

The table lists this clone with a few counts. V gene TRBV6-5 combines with J gene TRBJ2-7; unclear D gene. Trimming pared 6 bases from V and 6 bases from J, leaving 9 bases between. Germline CDR1 MNHEY, CDR2 SVGAGI. The CDR3 has 11 residues. The CDR3 is CASSPLSEQYF. The CDR3, as DNA: TGTGCCAGCAGCCCCCTCTCCGAGCAGTACTTC.

The V call is TRBV4-3, the J call TRBJ2-2; a weak D match, TRBD1 (6 bases). V was shortened by 2 bases and J by 4 bases, with 8 bases between the two germline ends. The CDR3 consists of 14 residues. CDR1 LGHNA and CDR2 YSLEER come from the germline V gene. CDR3 region: CASSQQGSTGELFF. DNA of the CDR3: TGCGCCAGCAGCCAACAGGGGAGCACCGGGGAGCTGTTTTTT.

V is TRBV5-1 and J is TRBJ1-1; 7 nucleotides match TRBD1. V lost 5 bases, J lost 6 bases, and 10 bases stayed unmatched. The CDR3 sequence is 14 residues long. CDR1 is SGHRS, CDR2 YFSETQ, per germline. CDR3 sequence reads: CASSQGGGVAEAFF. The CDR3 DNA is TGCGCCAGCAGTCAAGGGGGCGGAGTCGCTGAAGCTTTCTTT.

The CDR3 here is CASSQGDSLDTQYF. The CDR3 nucleotides are TGCGCCAGCAGCCAAGGGGACAGTTTAGATACGCAGTATTTT. The rearrangement uses TRBV4-1 and TRBJ2-3; 7 nucleotides align to TRBD1. The junction had 3 bases not matched to a gene; V was cut back by 1 base and J by 5 bases. Germline V gene sequence: CDR1 MGHRA, CDR2 YSYEKL. This CDR3 contains 14 residues.

V is TRBV27 and J is TRBJ1-3; 8 bases align to TRBD1. This CDR3 has 14 residues. After removal of 5 bases from V and 2 bases from J, the junction contained 2 bases not matched to a gene. CDR1 and CDR2 from the germline V gene are MNHEY and SMNVEV (reference sequence). The CDR3 sequence: CASSLTGAGNTIYF. In DNA, the CDR3 is TGTGCCAGCAGTCTGACAGGGGCTGGAAACACCATATATTTT.

Concerning this clone itself: One end of the junction fails to match germline, which may point to a read error. This chain uses TRBV10-3 with TRBJ1-5, with 9 bases matching TRBD1. This CDR3 contains 16 residues. The germline V gene encodes CDR1 ENHRY and CDR2 SYGVKD. The CDR3 is CAIGDRGTYSNQPQHF. The CDR3 DNA sequence: TGTGCCATCGGTGACAGGGGGACGTATAGCAATCAGCCCCAGCATTTT.

This clone was recorded a few times. The V call is TRBV7-6, the J call TRBJ1-3; tentative D call: TRBD1 (6 bases). Germline assignment: CDR1 SGHVS and CDR2 FNYEAQ. The CDR3 has 16 residues. Trimming stripped 6 bases from V and 4 bases from J, with 19 bases between. For the CDR3, the DNA is TGTGCCAGCAGTCGTGACAGGTTACGTGGAGGAAACACCATATATTTT. This translates into CASSRDRLRGGNTIYF.

This clone was observed a few times. The chain is built from TRBV5-1 and TRBJ2-7; 11 bases align to TRBD2. From germline, CDR1 is SGHRS and CDR2 YFSETQ. V shed 4 bases and J 1 base; nucleotides not matched to a gene: 7. The CDR3 loop spans 16 amino acids. The CDR3 DNA follows: TGCGCCAGCAGCCTAGCGGGAGGTACGGTTTCCTACGAGCAGTACTTC. This gives the protein CASSLAGGTVSYEQYF.